This TCR beta chain was captured by sequencing in a study of PD-1 blockade in classical Hodgkin lymphoma. Every patient relapsed after autologous stem cell transplantation, and brentuximab vedotin exposure varied. The V end was cut by 3 bases, the J end by 7 bases, with 13 bases between. CDR1 is LNHDA, CDR2 SQIVND, per germline (reference sequence). This CDR3 region has 15 residues. For this clone: What it binds is not known.

Study results and caveats: Prior to therapy, complete responders displayed diversity much like that of newly diagnosed patients. Causes of the repertoire differences remain undefined, possibly disease activity or prior therapy.

Repertoires were generated with immunoSEQ multiplex PCR, while TCRdb's copy carries only in-frame clones and drops some. This sample has 100,000 or so clones, with approximately 90% found just once. The sequences come from peripheral blood mononuclear cells (PBMCs), collected before the second cycle of nivolumab. This chain connects TRBV19 to TRBJ1-6; D is ambiguous. The sequence came from a human donor with classical Hodgkin lymphoma. This chain's CDR3 is CASSMWQDTNSPLHF. The CDR3 DNA follows: TGTGCCAGTAGTATGTGGCAAGATACCAATTCACCCCTCCACTTT.